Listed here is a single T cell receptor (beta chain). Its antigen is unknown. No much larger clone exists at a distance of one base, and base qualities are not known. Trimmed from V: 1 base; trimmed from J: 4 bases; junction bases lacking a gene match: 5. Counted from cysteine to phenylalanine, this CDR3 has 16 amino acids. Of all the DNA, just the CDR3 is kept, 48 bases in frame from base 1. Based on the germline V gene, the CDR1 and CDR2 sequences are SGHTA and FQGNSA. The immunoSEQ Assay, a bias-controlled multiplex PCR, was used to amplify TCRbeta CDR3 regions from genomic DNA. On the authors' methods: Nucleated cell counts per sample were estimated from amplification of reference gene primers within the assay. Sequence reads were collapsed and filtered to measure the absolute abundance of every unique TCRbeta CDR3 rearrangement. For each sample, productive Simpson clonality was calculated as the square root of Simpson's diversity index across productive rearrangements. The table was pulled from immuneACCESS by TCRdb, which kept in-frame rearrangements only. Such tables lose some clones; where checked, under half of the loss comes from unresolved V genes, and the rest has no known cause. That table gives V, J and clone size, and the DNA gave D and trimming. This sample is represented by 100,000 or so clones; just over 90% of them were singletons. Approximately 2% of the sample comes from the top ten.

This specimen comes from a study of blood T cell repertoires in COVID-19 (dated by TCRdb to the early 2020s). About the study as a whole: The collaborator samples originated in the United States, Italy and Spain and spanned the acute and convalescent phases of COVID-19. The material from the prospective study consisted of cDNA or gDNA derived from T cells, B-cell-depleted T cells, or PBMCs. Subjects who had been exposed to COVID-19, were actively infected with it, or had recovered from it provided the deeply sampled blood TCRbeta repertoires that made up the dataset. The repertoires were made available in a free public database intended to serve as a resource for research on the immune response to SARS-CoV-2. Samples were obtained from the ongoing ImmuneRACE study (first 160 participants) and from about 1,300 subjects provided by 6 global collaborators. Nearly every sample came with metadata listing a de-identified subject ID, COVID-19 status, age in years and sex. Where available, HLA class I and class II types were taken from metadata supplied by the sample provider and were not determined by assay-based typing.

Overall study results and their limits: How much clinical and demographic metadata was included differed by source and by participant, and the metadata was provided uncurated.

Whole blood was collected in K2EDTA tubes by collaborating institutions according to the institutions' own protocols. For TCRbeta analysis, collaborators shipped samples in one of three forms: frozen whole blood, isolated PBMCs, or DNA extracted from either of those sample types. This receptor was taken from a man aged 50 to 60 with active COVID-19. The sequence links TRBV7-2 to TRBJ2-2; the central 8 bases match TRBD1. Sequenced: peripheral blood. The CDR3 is CASSLGADRATGELFF. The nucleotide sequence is TGTGCCAGCAGCTTAGGGGCGGACAGGGCCACCGGGGAGCTGTTTTTT.